The clone carrying this TCR beta chain has a single count. Enrollment of patients from Seattle took place during active infection, with longitudinal follow-up. Germline V gene data show CDR1 as SGHAT and CDR2 as FQNNGV. This CDR3 contains 17 residues. V shed 1 base, J shed 4 bases, and the junction held 12 bases outside the gene matches. The data derive from a study of blood T cell repertoires in COVID-19. Study overall: From the United States, Italy and Spain came samples of acute and convalescent COVID-19. T cells, B-cell-depleted T cells, or PBMCs supplied cDNA or gDNA.

Study processing details: Cell counts per sample came from amplifying reference gene primers. TCRdb's table, derived via immunoSEQ multiplex PCR, lists solely in-frame clones and lacks some. V and J calls and clone size are given by that table; D and trimming were obtained from the DNA. The table shows 300,000 to 350,000 clones, with approximately 89% occurring only once. Specimen: peripheral blood. The V call is TRBV11-2, the J call TRBJ1-2; 7 bases are shared with TRBD1. The TCR comes from a woman in her 30s with COVID-19, enrolled during active disease. The CDR3 reads CASSLGEYRGRSYGYTF. DNA for the CDR3: TGTGCCAGCAGCTTAGGAGAGTACAGGGGAAGAAGCTATGGCTACACCTTC.